Below, 16 T cell receptor beta chains from the same sample are listed, as sequenced in a study of response to subunit inactivated influenza vaccine. A single record per CDR3 protein comes from TCRdb applying MiXCR to the RT-PCR reads. The sample carries 860,000 or so distinct CDR3 sequences, about 20% recorded once. The sequencing here drew on PBMCs from blood, taken 5 to 6 days after vaccination. All receptors derive from a man aged 45-60 years who received an inactivated influenza vaccine.

The genes are TRBV4-1 and TRBJ2-3; tentatively, D is TRBD1 or TRBD2 (5 bases each). V was trimmed by 0 bases and J by 9 bases, leaving 16 bases between them. The CDR3 runs 15 residues. The germline gives CDR1 MGHRA, CDR2 YSYEKL. CDR3 region: CASSQEPWRGDTQYF. CDR3 in DNA: TGCGCCAGCAGCCAAGAGCCCTGGAGAGGGGACACGCAGTATTTT.

V is TRBV20-1 and J is TRBJ2-7; 7 bases map to TRBD1. Trimming took 2 bases from V and 1 from J; bases not matched to a gene: 8. The CDR3 runs to 15 residues. The germline V gene encodes CDR1 DFQATT and CDR2 SNEGSKA (reference sequence). CDR3 bases: TGCAGTGCTAGAACAAGACAGGGAGTGTCCTACGAGCAGTACTTC. It yields the protein CSARTRQGVSYEQYF.

The CDR3 nucleotides are TGTGCCAGCTCACCACCGGGGAGCGGGAGCTTTCCCCACGAGCAGTACTTC. This sequence encodes CASSPPGSGSFPHEQYF. The chain recombines TRBV18 with TRBJ2-7, with 8 positions matching TRBD2. Germline loops: CDR1 KGHSH, CDR2 LQKENI. The V segment lost 0 bases and the J segment 5 bases; nucleotides outside the gene matches: 12. This CDR3 is 17 amino acids long.

V and J are TRBV6-5 and TRBJ2-7, with D possibly matching TRBD1 (5 bases). Looked up from germline, CDR1 is MNHEY and CDR2 is SVGAGI. V was pared by 0 bases and J by 6 bases, with 18 bases between. This CDR3 has 16 amino acids. CDR3 sequence: CASSYSIAGPQGEQYF. DNA for the CDR3: TGTGCCAGCAGTTACTCGATTGCCGGGCCCCAGGGCGAGCAGTACTTC.

This clonotype was found a few times. This chain links TRBV6-1 with TRBJ2-3; 10 bases agree with TRBD2. Germline CDR1 MNHNS, CDR2 SASEGT. The CDR3 has 15 amino acids. J lost 4 bases, V lost 6 bases, and 7 bases had no gene match. The CDR3 region has the DNA TGTGCCAGCAGACACCTAGCGGGAGCGGCAGATACGCAGTATTTT. It encodes CASRHLAGAADTQYF.

The table lists this clonotype with a few counts. The chain has TRBV12-3 or TRBV12-4 and TRBJ1-2; D is perhaps TRBD1 (6 bases). CDR3 size: 12 residues. Trimming left V 5 bases short and J 8 bases short, with 12 bases between. The CDR3 DNA sequence: TGTGCCAGCAGTGTAGTCGGGGGCGGCTACACCTTC. It specifies CASSVVGGGYTF.

This clonotype was observed many times. V gene TRBV5-1 combines with J gene TRBJ2-3; 9 bases are shared with TRBD2. CDR3 length equals 15 residues. Unmatched junction bases numbered 13, after V lost 7 bases and J lost 7 bases. CDR1 is SGHRS and CDR2 is YFSETQ in the germline V gene. The CDR3 protein is CASRRTSDTRHTQYF. CDR3 DNA sequence: TGCGCCAGCCGCCGGACTAGCGATACCAGGCATACGCAGTATTTT.

The sample holds a few counts of this clonotype. This chain uses TRBV5-6 with TRBJ1-5; 7 bases are shared with TRBD1. The CDR3 contains 14 residues. CDR1 SGHDT and CDR2 YYEEEE come from the germline V gene. V dropped 3 bases and J dropped 3; count of bases not matched to a gene: 3. CDR3 nucleotide sequence: TGTGCCAGCAGCTACGGGACAGCCAATCAGCCCCAGCATTTT. This encodes CASSYGTANQPQHF.

The V gene is TRBV5-1, the J gene TRBJ2-3, with 9 bases aligning to TRBD1. This CDR3 region has 15 residues. V dropped 4 bases and J dropped 6; count of bases not matched to a gene: 9. From germline, CDR1 is SGHRS and CDR2 YFSETQ. The CDR3 DNA is TGCGCCAGCAGCCAGGACAGGGGCAGCCGGGATACGCAGTATTTT. Translated: CASSQDRGSRDTQYF. The full variable domain, its missing parts supplied by reference TRBV5-1 and TRBJ2-3, is KAGVTQTPRYLIKTRGQQVTLSCSPISGHRSVSWYQQTPGQGLQFLFEYFSETQRNKGNFPGRFSGRQFSNSRSEMNVSTLELGDSALYLCASSQDRGSRDTQYFGPGTRLTVL.

This clonotype was counted ten times or more. The rearrangement uses TRBV29-1 and TRBJ2-3, with 10 bases fitting TRBD2. Per the germline V gene, CDR1 is SQVTM and CDR2 is ANQGSEA. This CDR3 spans 14 amino acids. Trimming removed 4 bases from V and 1 base from J; junction bases left unmatched: 2. CDR3 nucleotide sequence: TGCAGCGTTGTAGCGGGAGGCCGCACAGATACGCAGTATTTT. Translating it yields CSVVAGGRTDTQYF.

This clonotype was found a few times. The chain uses TRBV10-3 and TRBJ2-5; D unclear. The CDR3 has 14 amino acids. Germline assignment: CDR1 ENHRY and CDR2 SYGVKD. Trimming pared 2 bases from V and 3 bases from J, leaving 10 bases between. The CDR3 reads CAISEIDGKETQYF. The CDR3 nucleotides are TGTGCCATCAGTGAGATAGACGGAAAAGAGACCCAGTACTTC.

The rearrangement links TRBV20-1 to TRBJ2-3, with 15 bases identical to TRBD2. Trimming cost V 3 bases and J 4 bases; bases outside gene matches: 8. The CDR3 sequence is 17 residues long. Germline V gene lookup returns CDR1 DFQATT and CDR2 SNEGSKA (reference sequence). The CDR3 bases are TGCAGTGCTAGGGGACTAGCGGGGGGCGCCCAGGCAGATACGCAGTATTTT. Amino acids: CSARGLAGGAQADTQYF.

V is TRBV6-2 or TRBV6-3 and J is TRBJ2-2; D not certain. Trimming removed 6 bases from V and 7 bases from J, with 9 bases in between. CDR1 is MNHEY, CDR2 SVGEGT, per germline. The CDR3 has 12 amino acids. The CDR3, as DNA: TGTGCCAGCAGGGGGTGGTACGGGGAGCTGTTTTTT. Residues: CASRGWYGELFF.

This sequence joins TRBV6-1 and TRBJ1-5; no definite D call. The V gene lost 6 bases and the J gene lost 1 base, with 13 bases spanning the gap. The CDR3 length is 15 residues. The germline V gene encodes CDR1 MNHNS and CDR2 SASEGT. The CDR3 region has the DNA TGTGCCAGCAGCAGAGAAAGGCAGAGCAATCAGCCCCAGCATTTT. This sequence encodes CASSRERQSNQPQHF.

In this sample, this clonotype turned up once. The CDR3 DNA is TGTGCCAGCAGCTTAGTTGGCGGACTAGCGGCAGATACGCAGTATTTT. It specifies CASSLVGGLAADTQYF. V and J are TRBV7-9 and TRBJ2-3; 10 bases map to TRBD2. CDR3 length equals 16 residues. Germline assignment: CDR1 SEHNR and CDR2 FQNEAQ (reference sequence). Germline trimming cut 1 base from V and 4 bases from J; bases unmatched to any gene: 5.

This clonotype was seen only a few times. This chain connects TRBV5-1 to TRBJ2-1; 10 positions agree with TRBD2. Germline V CDR1 and CDR2: SGHRS, YFSETQ. This CDR3 comprises 19 residues. Trimming removed 0 bases from V and 1 base from J; junction bases left unmatched: 10. Here the CDR3 reads CASSLGLAGAVGSYNEQFF. For the CDR3, the DNA is TGCGCCAGCAGCTTGGGGCTAGCGGGAGCGGTGGGGTCCTACAATGAGCAGTTCTTC.